This TCR beta chain was recovered during a study of technical replicates of blood from a handful of donors. This CDR3 comprises 13 residues. Germline V gives CDR1 ENHRY, CDR2 SYGVKD. V lost 9 bases and J 5 bases, leaving 16 bases between the germline ends. The data were produced by immunoSEQ multiplex PCR, yet TCRdb's version contains in-frame clones alone and is incomplete. This table has about 58,000 clones, about nine tenths appearing once. This clonotype was obtained from a human donor in good health. Some clones in this sample may be carry-over from other donors' samples. The sample was PBMCs. The chain employs TRBV10-3 and TRBJ1-1; maybe TRBD1 (5 bases). The CDR3 loop reads CAITQGTGTEAFF. As DNA, the CDR3 is TGTGCCATAACACAAGGGACTGGTACTGAAGCTTTCTTT.